Each of the 21 T cell receptor beta chains below was sequenced from the same sample in a study of CXCR3-negative and CXCR3-positive naive CD8 T cells. Libraries were UMI-labeled 5' RACE TRB cDNA. TCRdb processed the 5' RACE reads again and assigns one entry to each CDR3 protein, with no DNA. This table lists 69,000 or so distinct CDR3 sequences. Sequenced material: naive CXCR3- CD8+ T cells from blood. Subset given: CD45RO-CCR7+CD27+CD95- naive CD8+ T cells lacking CXCR3 (TNR3-). The receptors were sampled from a human donor in good health. Some clones in this sample may be carry-over from other donors' samples.

The chain links TRBV28 to TRBJ2-5; no DNA is available, so the TRBD2 call from TCRdb remains unchecked. The V gene's germline CDR1 is MDHEN and CDR2 SYDVKM. The CDR3 contains 12 residues. CDR3 loop: CASSFGREGQYF.

The V call is TRBV7-7, the J call TRBJ2-5; TCRdb's D gene call, TRBD2, goes unchecked for lack of DNA. Germline lookup yields CDR1 SSHAT and CDR2 FNYEAQ (reference sequence). CDR3 size: 15 residues. The CDR3 sequence: CASSLIAGKQETQYF. Using reference TRBV7-7 and TRBJ2-5 for the parts outside the CDR3, the full variable domain is GAGVSQSPRYKVTKRGQDVTLRCDPISSHATLYWYQQALGQGPEFLTYFNYEAQPDKSGLPSDRFSAERPEGSISTLTIQRTEQRDSAMYRCASSLIAGKQETQYFGPGTRLLVL.

This chain connects TRBV7-6 to TRBJ2-1; TCRdb lists TRBD2, though no DNA is available to test this call. Per the germline V gene, CDR1 is SGHVS and CDR2 is FNYEAQ. The CDR3 length is 16 residues. The CDR3 loop is CASSSVTSGFSNEQFF.

The chain joins TRBV10-2 to TRBJ1-2; lacking DNA, the TRBD1 call made by TCRdb goes unchecked. The CDR3 consists of 18 residues. CDR1 and CDR2 (germline): WSHSY, SAAADI. CDR3 region: CASSESDSYTGNVFGYTF.

The chain employs TRBV13 and TRBJ1-1. Germline assignment: CDR1 PRHDT and CDR2 FYEKMQ (reference sequence). The CDR3 sequence is 13 residues long. The CDR3 here is CASSLETESEAFF. Looking up the rest from reference TRBV13 and TRBJ1-1 gives the full variable domain: AAGVIQSPRHLIKEKRETATLKCYPIPRHDTVYWYQQGPGQDPQFLISFYEKMQSDKGSIPDRFSAQQFSDYHSELNMSSLELGDSALYFCASSLETESEAFFGQGTRLTVV.

CDR3 loop: CASSEAPIHEQFF. The V and J genes are TRBV2 and TRBJ2-1. Germline assignment: CDR1 SNHLY and CDR2 FYNNEI. CDR3 length: 13 amino acids.

The chain couples TRBV7-9 to TRBJ1-1; the D gene TCRdb calls, TRBD1, cannot be checked with no DNA. This CDR3 comprises 14 residues. CDR1 and CDR2 from the germline V gene are SEHNR and FQNEAQ (reference sequence). The CDR3 loop reads CASSLTGPGTEAFF.

J is TRBJ2-1 and V is TRBV19; TCRdb names TRBD1, which stays unverified in the absence of DNA. Germline V lookup: CDR1 LNHDA, CDR2 SQIVND (reference sequence). The CDR3 has 15 residues. The CDR3 loop is CASSLGAHRSGEQFF.

The chain couples TRBV5-1 to TRBJ2-7. CDR1 is SGHRS and CDR2 is YFSETQ in the germline V gene. CDR3 length: 14 residues. The CDR3 here is CASSLASAAYEQYF. The whole variable domain, filled in from reference TRBV5-1 and TRBJ2-7, reads KAGVTQTPRYLIKTRGQQVTLSCSPISGHRSVSWYQQTPGQGLQFLFEYFSETQRNKGNFPGRFSGRQFSNSRSEMNVSTLELGDSALYLCASSLASAAYEQYFGPGTRLTVT.

V gene TRBV20-1 combines with J gene TRBJ1-3; the TRBD1 assignment by TCRdb is unverifiable without DNA. This CDR3 is 14 amino acids long. Germline V gene sequence: CDR1 DFQATT, CDR2 SNEGSKA (reference sequence). CDR3 in amino acids: CSARGGESGNTIYF.

The CDR3: CASSHEGNEQFF. The rearrangement links TRBV6-5 to TRBJ2-1; as DNA is missing, the TRBD2 call by TCRdb cannot be tested. Germline CDR1 is MNHEY and CDR2 is SVGAGI. CDR3 length equals 12 residues.

This chain joins TRBV29-1 and TRBJ2-3. The CDR3 has 15 amino acids. Germline V CDR1 and CDR2: SQVTM, ANQGSEA. This CDR3 reads CSGSRQGASTDTQYF.

The chain uses TRBV6-2 or TRBV6-3 and TRBJ2-1. Germline V CDR1 and CDR2: MNHEY, SVGEGT. The CDR3 is 11 amino acids. CDR3: CASSYGDEQFF.

The chain employs TRBV6-5 and TRBJ2-1; TCRdb gives TRBD2 as the D gene, but with no DNA this cannot be confirmed. Germline CDR1 and CDR2: MNHEY and SVGAGI. This CDR3 has 15 residues. The CDR3 reads CASSPIAGGNGEQFF.

V usage is TRBV6-5 and J usage is TRBJ1-2; TCRdb picks TRBD1, but there is no DNA to check that call. Germline lookup yields CDR1 MNHEY and CDR2 SVGAGI. This CDR3 has 12 amino acids. The CDR3 loop is CASSTKTAGYTF.

The V gene is TRBV7-3, the J gene TRBJ2-3. Germline loops: CDR1 SGHTA, CDR2 FQGTGA. The CDR3 contains 15 residues. The CDR3 protein is CASSLRETSTDTQYF.

The V call is TRBV5-1, the J call TRBJ2-1. Germline V gene lookup returns CDR1 SGHRS and CDR2 YFSETQ. The CDR3 runs 12 residues. The CDR3 here is CASSLELNEQFF.

This chain connects TRBV29-1 to TRBJ2-7; checking the TCRdb D call of TRBD1 is not possible without DNA. In germline, CDR1 is SQVTM, CDR2 ANQGSEA. This CDR3 contains 16 residues. This CDR3 is CSVIPISDRSSYEQYF.

The chain has TRBV2 and TRBJ2-2. This CDR3 contains 14 residues. Per germline, CDR1 SNHLY and CDR2 FYNNEI. The CDR3 sequence is CASSKPANTGELFF. The complete variable domain, with remaining parts taken from reference TRBV2 and TRBJ2-2, reads EPEVTQTPSHQVTQMGQEVILRCVPISNHLYFYWYRQILGQKVEFLVSFYNNEISEKSEIFDDQFSVERPDGSNFTLKIRSTKLEDSAMYFCASSKPANTGELFFGEGSRLTVL.

The rearrangement uses TRBV4-1 and TRBJ1-1; TCRdb proposes TRBD1, but this gene call is untestable without DNA. Germline CDR1 and CDR2: MGHRA and YSYEKL. The length of the CDR3 is 15 residues. The CDR3 loop reads CASSQSTGGNAEAFF.

CDR3 region: CASTRGNEQFF. This chain links TRBV5-1 with TRBJ2-1. CDR1 is SGHRS, CDR2 YFSETQ, per germline. The CDR3 is 11 residues long.